Described below is a single T cell receptor (beta chain) sequence and its context. Profiling relied on immunoSEQ multiplex PCR, and the TCRdb table lists in-frame clones only, not all of them. The table lists about 91,000 clones, approximately 90% of them singletons. Germline assignment: CDR1 MNHNS and CDR2 SASEGT. The length of the CDR3 is 14 residues. The ends were cut back, 4 bases at V and 4 bases at J, with 10 bases in the middle. The data derive from a study of OX40 agonist ivuxolimab in advanced cancers. Looking at the study overall: Melanoma, hepatocellular carcinoma, head and neck or renal cell cancer occurred in dose-escalation patients.

This clonotype originated in an adult with an advanced solid tumor such as melanoma, head and neck, liver or kidney cancer. Specimen: CD4+ or CD8+ T cells sorted from blood, collected in a trial of the OX40 agonist ivuxolimab. The V call is TRBV6-1, the J call TRBJ1-4, with D perhaps TRBD1 (6 bases). The CDR3 here is CASSARRGNEKLFF. Written as DNA, the CDR3 is TGTGCCAGCAGTGCCCGCAGGGGTAATGAAAAACTGTTTTTT.